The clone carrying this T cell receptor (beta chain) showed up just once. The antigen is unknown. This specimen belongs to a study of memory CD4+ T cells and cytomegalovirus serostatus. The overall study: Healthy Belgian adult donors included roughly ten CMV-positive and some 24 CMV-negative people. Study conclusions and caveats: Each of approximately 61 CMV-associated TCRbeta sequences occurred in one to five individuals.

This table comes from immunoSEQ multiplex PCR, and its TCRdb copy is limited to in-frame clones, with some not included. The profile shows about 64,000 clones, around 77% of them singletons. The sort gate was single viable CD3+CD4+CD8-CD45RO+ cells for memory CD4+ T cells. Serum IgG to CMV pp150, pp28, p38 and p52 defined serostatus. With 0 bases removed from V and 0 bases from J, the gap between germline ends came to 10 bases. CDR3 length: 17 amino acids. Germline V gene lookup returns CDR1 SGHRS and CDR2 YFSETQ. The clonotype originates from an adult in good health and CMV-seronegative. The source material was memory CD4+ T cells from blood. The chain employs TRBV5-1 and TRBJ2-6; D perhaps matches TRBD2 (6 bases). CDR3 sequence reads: CASSLEGGISGANVLTF. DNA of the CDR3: TGCGCCAGCAGCTTGGAAGGAGGGATCTCTGGGGCCAACGTCCTGACTTTC.